Following are 6 T cell receptor beta chains from one sample sequenced in a study of human T cells and chemical hapten exposure. TCRdb fed the RACE reads into MiXCR, producing one record per CDR3 protein. Among tens of thousands of distinct CDR3 sequences listed, 10% were seen once. The sample's time point: patch test 2, 6 weeks after DPC sensitization. Sample treatment: therapeutic diphenylcyclopropenone sensitization with weekly scalp DPC. The sequences come from whole blood, collected in connection with sensitization to the hapten diphenylcyclopropenone (DPC). Receptor source: a woman between 50 and 59 years old with alopecia areata. Some clones in this sample may be carry-over from other donors' samples.

This clonotype was detected ten times or more. The chain combines TRBV18 with TRBJ1-5; D not certain. Germline values: CDR1 KGHSH, CDR2 LQKENI. The CDR3 is 15 residues long. V was shortened by 1 base and J by 2 bases, with 9 bases between the two germline ends. CDR3 loop: CASSPQGSGNQPQHF. CDR3 DNA: TGTGCCAGCTCACCACAGGGTTCGGGCAATCAGCCCCAGCATTTT.

CDR3 sequence (DNA): TGCAGCGTCGCAGGGGGCCGAGATGAGCAGTTCTTC. Translating gives CSVAGGRDEQFF. The chain uses TRBV29-1 and TRBJ2-1; 8 nucleotides line up with TRBD1. V trimming: 6 bases; J trimming: 8 bases; junction bases outside the gene matches: 6. Germline loops: CDR1 SQVTM, CDR2 ANQGSEA. This CDR3 comprises 12 residues.

The chain employs TRBV3-1 and TRBJ1-1, with 7 bases lining up with TRBD1. J lost 1 base, V lost 0 bases, and 8 bases had no gene match. The CDR3 length is 17 residues. Looked up from germline, CDR1 is LGHDT and CDR2 is YNNKEL (reference sequence). The CDR3 here is CASSQDSSRTGNTEAFF. In DNA form, the CDR3 reads TGTGCCAGCAGCCAAGATTCCTCCCGGACAGGGAACACTGAAGCTTTCTTT.

In its sample, this clonotype was seen a few times. V is TRBV7-2 and J is TRBJ2-2, with unresolved D. The CDR3 runs 13 residues. Germline assignment: CDR1 SGHTA and CDR2 FQGNSA. Between the trimmed V and J ends, which lost 0 bases and 7 bases, there was a span of 6 bases. CDR3 in amino acids: CASSLATFGELFF. The CDR3 coding sequence is TGTGCCAGCAGCTTAGCTACCTTCGGGGAGCTGTTTTTT.

The table lists this clonotype with many counts. The chain is built from TRBV30 and TRBJ2-1, with D unresolved. Trimming left V 0 bases short and J 5 bases short, with 11 bases between. Per germline, CDR1 GTSNPN and CDR2 SVGIG (reference sequence). CDR3 length equals 14 residues. CDR3 nucleotides: TGTGCCTGGAGTGTAGGGCAGGAAAACAATGAGCAGTTCTTC. Its translation is CAWSVGQENNEQFF. Complete variable domain (other parts from reference TRBV30 and TRBJ2-1): SQTIHQWPATLVQPVGSPLSLECTVEGTSNPNLYWYRQAAGRGLQLLFYSVGIGQISSEVPQNLSASRPQDRQFILSSKKLLLSDSGFYLCAWSVGQENNEQFFGPGTRLTVL.

The V gene is TRBV29-1, the J gene TRBJ2-3; D is unresolved. Germline V gene data show CDR1 as SQVTM and CDR2 as ANQGSEA. This CDR3 comprises 12 residues. Trimming cost V 7 bases and J 0 bases, with 8 bases left between them. The CDR3 reads CSATVSTDTQYF. In nucleotides, the CDR3 is TGCAGCGCGACCGTTAGCACAGATACGCAGTATTTT.